The 9 T cell receptor beta chains below were found in one sample sequenced in a study of blood T cell repertoires in COVID-19. Repertoires were generated with immunoSEQ multiplex PCR, while TCRdb's copy carries only in-frame clones and drops some. The table shows about 160,000 clones, with 85% to 95% occurring only once. The sequenced sample consisted of peripheral blood. Every receptor here comes from a woman in her fifties or sixties with COVID-19, enrolled during active disease.

This rearrangement joins TRBV7-2 to TRBJ1-5; D gene ambiguous. The CDR3 is made up of 14 amino acids. Trimming left V 5 bases short and J 0 bases short, with 8 bases between. The germline CDR1 and CDR2 sequences are SGHTA and FQGNSA. The CDR3 DNA is TGTGCCAGCAGCCCCGGTTATAGCAATCAGCCCCAGCATTTT. It yields the protein CASSPGYSNQPQHF.

This chain uses TRBV29-1 with TRBJ1-4, with D possibly TRBD1 on 6 matching bases. V dropped 3 bases and J dropped 8 bases, with 19 bases sitting between them. Germline-derived CDR1 and CDR2 are SQVTM and ANQGSEA. The CDR3 loop spans 15 amino acids. The CDR3 DNA follows: TGCAGCGTTGAGCAGGGGCGCGGTGTTGGGGAAAAACTGTTTTTT. It specifies CSVEQGRGVGEKLFF.

This clone has a single count. The genes are TRBV6-2 or TRBV6-3 and TRBJ1-6; TRBD1 is a possible D gene (5 bases). The V end lost 3 bases, the J end lost 4 bases, and 10 bases lay between the germline ends. This CDR3 comprises 15 residues. CDR1 MNHEY and CDR2 SVGEGT come from the germline V gene. DNA for the CDR3: TGTGCCAGCAGTTATCGACAGCCATATAATTCACCCCTCCACTTT. It yields the protein CASSYRQPYNSPLHF.

V gene TRBV19 combines with J gene TRBJ1-4, with 7 bases lining up with TRBD1. Trimming took 6 bases from V and 4 from J; bases not matched to a gene: 5. CDR1 is LNHDA, CDR2 SQIVND, per germline (reference sequence). CDR3 length equals 14 residues. CDR3 in amino acids: CASRGGQNNEKLFF. CDR3 nucleotide sequence: TGTGCCAGTAGGGGGGGACAGAATAATGAAAAACTGTTTTTT.

This chain connects TRBV27 to TRBJ1-5; no clear D gene. CDR1 is MNHEY, CDR2 SMNVEV, per germline (reference sequence). The CDR3 has 13 residues. V lost 2 bases and J 7 bases, leaving 9 bases between the germline ends. This CDR3 is CASSLRVRQPQHF. CDR3 DNA: TGTGCCAGCAGTTTACGGGTGAGGCAGCCCCAGCATTTT.

The chain has TRBV5-6 and TRBJ1-6; D remains unclear. Trimming took off 4 bases at V and 7 bases at J, with 9 bases between the two ends. The V gene's germline CDR1 is SGHDT and CDR2 YYEEEE. CDR3 length equals 13 residues. The CDR3 loop reads CASSPGSNSPLHF. For the CDR3, the DNA is TGTGCCAGCAGCCCCGGTTCAAATTCACCCCTCCACTTT.

The chain combines TRBV10-3 with TRBJ1-5; D unresolved. Trimming removed 11 bases at V and 3 bases at J, with 11 bases between. Germline V gene lookup returns CDR1 ENHRY and CDR2 SYGVKD. CDR3 size: 12 residues. The CDR3 DNA is TGTGCCGTCCGGGGTGTCAATCAGCCCCAGCATTTT. It yields the protein CAVRGVNQPQHF.

This chain links TRBV7-3 with TRBJ2-1; 11 bases match TRBD2. CDR1 is SGHTA and CDR2 is FQGTGA in the germline V gene. The CDR3 runs 16 residues. The junction had 10 bases not matched to a gene; V was cut back by 5 bases and J by 7 bases. DNA of the CDR3: TGTGCCAGCAGCCTTCTTGGGACTAGCGGAGGGAATGAGCAGTTCTTC. Protein product: CASSLLGTSGGNEQFF.

The CDR3 region has the DNA TGTGCCAGCAGCGTAAGCGGGGGGCGGGCTGAGCAGTTCTTC. It encodes CASSVSGGRAEQFF. The chain is built from TRBV9 and TRBJ2-1; TRBD2 matches at 9 bases. The trim removed 1 base at V and 9 bases at J, leaving 5 bases unmatched. Germline CDR1 is SGDLS and CDR2 is YYNGEE. The CDR3 is 14 residues long. The full variable domain, rest sourced from reference TRBV9 and TRBJ2-1, is DSGVTQTPKHLITATGQRVTLRCSPRSGDLSVYWYQQSLDQGLQFLIQYYNGEERAKGNILERFSAQQFPDLHSELNLSSLELGDSALYFCASSVSGGRAEQFFGPGTRLTVL.